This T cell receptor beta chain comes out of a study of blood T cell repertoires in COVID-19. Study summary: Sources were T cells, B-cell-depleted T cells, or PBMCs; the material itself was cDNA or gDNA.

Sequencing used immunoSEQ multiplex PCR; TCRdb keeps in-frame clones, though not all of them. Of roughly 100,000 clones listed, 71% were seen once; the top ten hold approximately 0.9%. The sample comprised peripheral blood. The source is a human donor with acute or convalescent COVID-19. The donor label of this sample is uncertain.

The CDR3 nucleotides are TGCGCCAGCAGCTCGACTTTGCGGGACAGTTATGGCTACACCTTC. It is translated as CASSSTLRDSYGYTF. The J gene is TRBJ1-2, the V gene TRBV5-1; TRBD1 matches at 7 bases. Unmatched junction bases numbered 10, after V lost 3 bases and J lost 5 bases. The germline V gene encodes CDR1 SGHRS and CDR2 YFSETQ. The CDR3 is 15 residues long.